Below, 26 T cell receptor beta chains from the same sample are listed, as sequenced in a study of beta chain features in type 1 diabetes. The investigators reverse transcribed all of the isolated RNA, so they sequenced expressed TCRB transcripts. Data came from immunoSEQ multiplex PCR; TCRdb stores just in-frame clones and leaves some out. The top ten clones hold about 0.018% of a sample with approximately 400,000 clones, about 15% of them seen once. Material: naive CD4+ T cells from blood. Receptors originate from a woman between 18 and 30 years old in good health.

The genes are TRBV28 and TRBJ1-2, with TRBD1 as a possible D gene (6 bases). CDR3 length equals 15 residues. CDR1 is MDHEN, CDR2 SYDVKM, per germline. Trimming pared 5 bases from V and 7 bases from J, leaving 20 bases between. The chain's CDR3 is CASSVPPGGGGGYTF. The CDR3 DNA reads as TGTGCCAGCAGTGTCCCTCCGGGGGGGGGCGGTGGCTACACCTTC.

The CDR3 sequence is CSARGLVDTGELFF. The CDR3 region has the DNA TGCAGCGCCCGGGGACTAGTCGACACCGGGGAGCTGTTTTTT. The chain recombines TRBV29-1 with TRBJ2-2; 8 bases agree with TRBD2. Germline assignment: CDR1 SQVTM and CDR2 ANQGSEA. The CDR3 spans 14 residues. The V segment lost 7 bases and the J segment 3 bases; nucleotides outside the gene matches: 7.

The rearrangement uses TRBV4-1 and TRBJ2-6; a possible D gene is TRBD2 (6 bases). Germline V lookup: CDR1 MGHRA, CDR2 YSYEKL. This CDR3 contains 18 residues. V lost 4 bases and J lost 0, with 16 bases in between. The CDR3: CASSLQPVTSSGANVLTF. The CDR3 DNA reads TGCGCCAGCAGCCTTCAGCCGGTGACTAGCTCTGGGGCCAACGTCCTGACTTTC.

This clone showed up just a few times. V and J are TRBV18 and TRBJ1-1, with 9 bases that match TRBD1. CDR3 length: 16 amino acids. The J segment lost 1 base and the V segment lost 6 bases, leaving 9 bases of the junction unmatched. Germline-derived CDR1 and CDR2 are KGHSH and LQKENI. The CDR3 DNA is TGTGCCAGCTCCCAGATGGGGGGACAGGGGAACACTGAAGCTTTCTTT. Its translation: CASSQMGGQGNTEAFF.

This clone was recorded a few times. The chain recombines TRBV5-1 with TRBJ2-5; D might be TRBD2 (6 bases). V shed 0 bases and J shed 4 bases, with 16 bases lying between them. Per germline, CDR1 SGHRS and CDR2 YFSETQ. The CDR3 has 16 amino acids. CDR3 in amino acids: CASSLAGSLSGETQYF. The CDR3 bases are TGCGCCAGCAGCTTGGCCGGAAGTCTTAGCGGAGAGACCCAGTACTTC.

The chain joins TRBV30 to TRBJ1-2; perhaps TRBD1 as D (5 bases). The CDR3 has 12 amino acids. Germline values: CDR1 GTSNPN, CDR2 SVGIG (reference sequence). Between the trimmed V and J ends, which lost 8 bases and 0 bases, there was a span of 10 bases. CDR3 loop: CAGDSANYGYTF. Here the CDR3 DNA reads TGTGCCGGTGACAGCGCTAACTATGGCTACACCTTC.

V usage is TRBV28 and J usage is TRBJ1-5, with 9 bases matching TRBD1. Looked up from germline, CDR1 is MDHEN and CDR2 is SYDVKM. With 5 bases clipped from V and 7 bases from J, the junction kept 9 bases outside the gene matches. This CDR3 spans 15 amino acids. CDR3 sequence: CASSGGQGYRQPQHF. The CDR3 DNA follows: TGTGCCAGCAGTGGGGGACAGGGATATCGGCAGCCCCAGCATTTT.

This clone was picked up a small number of times. The gene calls are TRBV29-1 and TRBJ2-2; no clear D. This CDR3 spans 13 amino acids. CDR1 and CDR2 (germline): SQVTM, ANQGSEA. V lost 4 bases and J lost 1, with 7 bases in between. CDR3 loop: CSVAQRNTGELFF. In nucleotides, the CDR3 is TGCAGCGTTGCCCAGCGGAACACCGGGGAGCTGTTTTTT.

V usage is TRBV7-9 and J usage is TRBJ2-1; 9 nucleotides match TRBD2. This CDR3 has 19 residues. V lost 1 base, J lost 1 base, and 11 bases stayed unmatched. Germline assignment: CDR1 SEHNR and CDR2 FQNEAQ (reference sequence). CDR3 bases: TGTGCCAGCAGCTTAGAGATTAGCGGGAGTCTTGGGTCCTACAATGAGCAGTTCTTC. Translating gives CASSLEISGSLGSYNEQFF.

The chain couples TRBV5-1 to TRBJ2-2; D unclear. This CDR3 is built from 14 residues. V shed 1 base and J shed 1 base, with 5 bases lying between them. Germline lookup yields CDR1 SGHRS and CDR2 YFSETQ. CDR3 protein: CASSLRENTGELFF. CDR3 nucleotide sequence: TGCGCCAGCAGCTTGCGCGAGAACACCGGGGAGCTGTTTTTT.

This clone occurred a few times. The chain combines TRBV9 with TRBJ2-3; 9 bases map to TRBD1. The CDR3 has 17 residues. Per germline, CDR1 SGDLS and CDR2 YYNGEE. The ends lost 0 bases at V and 3 bases at J; junction bases unmatched: 8. Here the CDR3 reads CASSVGLGQGHTDTQYF. In DNA, the CDR3 is TGTGCCAGCAGCGTAGGACTGGGACAGGGACATACAGATACGCAGTATTTT.

The chain joins TRBV30 to TRBJ1-3; weak D call: TRBD1 (6 bases). Germline lookup yields CDR1 GTSNPN and CDR2 SVGIG (reference sequence). This CDR3 region has 14 residues. Trimming stripped 1 base from V and 1 base from J, with 8 bases between. CDR3 sequence: CAWSAGESGNTIYF. CDR3 nucleotides: TGTGCCTGGAGTGCAGGGGAATCTGGAAACACCATATATTTT.

This chain uses TRBV4-2 with TRBJ2-7; TRBD2 matches at 12 bases. Germline-derived CDR1 and CDR2 are LGHNA and YNFKEQ. This CDR3 is built from 14 residues. The V and J ends lost 6 bases and 2 bases, in that order; junction bases with no gene match: 2. CDR3 sequence reads: CASRGLAGPYEQYF. The CDR3 bases are TGTGCCAGCAGGGGACTAGCGGGCCCCTACGAGCAGTACTTC.

The table lists this clone with a few counts. This chain joins TRBV7-2 and TRBJ2-3, with 10 bases fitting TRBD2. The CDR3 is made up of 15 amino acids. Germline V gene data show CDR1 as SGHTA and CDR2 as FQGNSA. Germline trimming cut 2 bases from V and 2 bases from J; bases unmatched to any gene: 1. CDR3 DNA sequence: TGTGCCAGCAGCTTAACTAGCGGGATCACAGATACGCAGTATTTT. Its translation is CASSLTSGITDTQYF.

This clone was seen only a few times. The chain links TRBV14 to TRBJ1-2, with 7 bases identical to TRBD1. V shed 1 base, J shed 3 bases, and the junction held 5 bases outside the gene matches. The CDR3 is made up of 15 amino acids. The germline gives CDR1 SGHDN, CDR2 FVKESK. The CDR3 DNA reads as TGTGCCAGCAGCCAAGGGGCCGGGACAGACTATGGCTACACCTTC. It is translated as CASSQGAGTDYGYTF.

This clone came up a few times. The chain has TRBV7-9 and TRBJ2-2; 8 bases align to TRBD2. The germline CDR1 and CDR2 sequences are SEHNR and FQNEAQ (reference sequence). The CDR3 covers 16 residues. The ends lost 7 bases at V and 4 bases at J; junction bases unmatched: 11. The DNA of the CDR3 is TGTGCCAGCACCCTGGGCGGGAGGACGAGCACCGGGGAGCTGTTTTTT. The encoded protein is CASTLGGRTSTGELFF. Together with reference TRBV7-9 and TRBJ2-2, the CDR3 gives the full variable domain: DTGVSQNPRHKITKRGQNVTFRCDPISEHNRLYWYRQTLGQGPEFLTYFQNEAQLEKSRLLSDRFSAERPKGSFSTLEIQRTEQGDSAMYLCASTLGGRTSTGELFFGEGSRLTVL.

The chain has TRBV15 and TRBJ2-2; maybe TRBD2 (7 bases). The length of the CDR3 is 14 residues. In germline, CDR1 is LNHNV, CDR2 YYDKDF (reference sequence). Trimming shortened V by 6 bases and J by 4 bases, and 12 bases separated the two germline ends. DNA for the CDR3: TGTGCCACCAGAGGGGGGGAAGTCACCGGGGAGCTGTTTTTT. Protein: CATRGGEVTGELFF.

This clone has a handful of counts. V gene TRBV29-1 combines with J gene TRBJ2-2; 11 bases match TRBD2. Germline values: CDR1 SQVTM, CDR2 ANQGSEA. V shed 6 bases and J 0 bases; nucleotides not matched to a gene: 9. This CDR3 region has 17 residues. The CDR3 DNA sequence: TGCAGCGTCCTAGCGGGAGGCGTTCTCACGAACACCGGGGAGCTGTTTTTT. Its translation: CSVLAGGVLTNTGELFF.

There are a few counts of this clone. This sample also contains other DNA sequences that code for the same CDR3. The chain couples TRBV7-9 to TRBJ1-1; no clear D. Looked up from germline, CDR1 is SEHNR and CDR2 is FQNEAQ (reference sequence). V lost 2 bases and J lost 0, with 4 bases in between. The CDR3 loop spans 13 amino acids. The CDR3 sequence is CASSLTVNTEAFF. The CDR3 DNA reads as TGTGCCAGCAGCTTAACGGTGAACACTGAAGCTTTCTTT.

The chain combines TRBV11-3 with TRBJ2-7, with 8 bases fitting TRBD2. J gave up 2 bases and V 4 bases, and 13 bases lay outside the gene matches. CDR1 is SGHNT and CDR2 is YENEEA in the germline V gene. CDR3 length: 17 residues. The DNA for the CDR3 is TGTGCCAGCAGCTCCTCAGCGGGAGCCACACTTGCCTACGAGCAGTACTTC. Amino acids: CASSSSAGATLAYEQYF.

The chain uses TRBV4-2 and TRBJ2-7, with 8 bases identical to TRBD2. CDR1 and CDR2 (germline): LGHNA, YNFKEQ. The junction had 6 bases not matched to a gene; V was cut back by 0 bases and J by 5 bases. The CDR3 contains 15 residues. The CDR3 sequence: CASSQDRLARHEQYF. For the CDR3, the DNA is TGTGCCAGCAGCCAAGATAGACTAGCGCGGCACGAGCAGTACTTC.

The CDR3 protein is CASSLRLAGPTDTQYF. The CDR3 nucleotides read TGTGCCAGCTCACTACGACTAGCGGGGCCCACAGATACGCAGTATTTT. V usage is TRBV18 and J usage is TRBJ2-3; 11 bases line up with TRBD2. This CDR3 contains 16 residues. V lost 4 bases to trimming and J lost 2 bases; unmatched junction nucleotides: 5. The germline CDR1 and CDR2 sequences are KGHSH and LQKENI.

This chain links TRBV7-3 with TRBJ1-2; the D gene is possibly TRBD1 (6 bases). This CDR3 has 13 residues. Germline CDR1 SGHTA, CDR2 FQGTGA. V lost 5 bases and J lost 4, with 11 bases in between. Here the CDR3 DNA reads TGTGCCAGCAGCCCAGGGGAAGTCTATGGCTACACCTTC. This codes for CASSPGEVYGYTF.

This sequence joins TRBV30 and TRBJ2-1, with TRBD2 as a possible D gene (5 bases). Trimming left V 3 bases short and J 0 bases short, with 15 bases between. Per germline, CDR1 GTSNPN and CDR2 SVGIG (reference sequence). The CDR3 length is 16 residues. In DNA form, the CDR3 reads TGTGCCTGGAGCCTCGGAGGTGGCGGCTCCTACAATGAGCAGTTCTTC. Amino acid sequence: CAWSLGGGGSYNEQFF.

The V call is TRBV6-5, the J call TRBJ2-1; 8 bases match TRBD2. Germline values: CDR1 MNHEY, CDR2 SVGAGI. CDR3 length equals 13 residues. The ends lost 5 bases at V and 7 bases at J; junction bases unmatched: 4. The CDR3 DNA reads TGTGCCAGCAGTCTAGCGGGTGTAAATGAGCAGTTCTTC. It encodes CASSLAGVNEQFF.

The sample holds a few counts of this clone. This chain uses TRBV6-6 with TRBJ2-7; 8 bases are shared with TRBD1. The CDR3 consists of 14 residues. Looked up from germline, CDR1 is MNHNY and CDR2 is SVGAGI (reference sequence). The ends lost 8 bases at V and 1 base at J; junction bases unmatched: 7. The CDR3 reads CASGWRQGSYEQYF. As DNA, the CDR3 is TGTGCCAGCGGTTGGAGACAGGGGTCCTACGAGCAGTACTTC.